This entry describes one TCR beta chain. Its antigen is unidentified. The data were obtained in a study of cytomegalovirus exposure and HLA in healthy donors. Study findings and constraints: V- and J-gene trimming of TCR beta was linked (in a later analysis) to a missense DCLRE1C variant. Other equally common chains were less clonally expanded than HLA-associated TCR beta chains, a later analysis showed.

The PCR ran on 60 Vbeta and 13 Jbeta primers. Sequencing was performed with immunoSEQ multiplex PCR; in TCRdb, only in-frame clones are kept and a portion is missing. The sample has about 45,000 clones, 87% seen once; the top ten hold 8%. Germline V gene sequence: CDR1 MNHEY, CDR2 SVGAGI. V was shortened by 4 bases and J by 8 bases, with 14 bases between the two germline ends. The CDR3 is 13 residues long. The chain joins TRBV6-5 to TRBJ1-2; possible D gene TRBD1, 6 bases. Sequencing input: PBMCs. The origin of this receptor is a woman aged 40 to 50 in good health and CMV-seropositive. CDR3 sequence (DNA): TGTGCCAGCAGTTTAACAGGGTCGAGGGGCTACACCTTC. Translation gives CASSLTGSRGYTF.